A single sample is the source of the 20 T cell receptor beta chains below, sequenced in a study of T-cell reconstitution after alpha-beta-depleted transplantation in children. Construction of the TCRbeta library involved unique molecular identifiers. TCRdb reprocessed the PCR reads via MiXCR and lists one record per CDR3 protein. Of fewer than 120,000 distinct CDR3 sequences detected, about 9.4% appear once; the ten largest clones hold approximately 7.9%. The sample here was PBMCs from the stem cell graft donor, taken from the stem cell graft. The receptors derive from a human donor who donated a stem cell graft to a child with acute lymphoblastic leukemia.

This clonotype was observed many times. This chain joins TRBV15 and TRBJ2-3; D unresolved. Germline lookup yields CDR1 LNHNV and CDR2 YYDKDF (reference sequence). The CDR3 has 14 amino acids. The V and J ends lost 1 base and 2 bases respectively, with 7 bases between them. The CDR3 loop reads CATSRGVYTDTQYF. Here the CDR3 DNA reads TGTGCCACCAGCAGAGGGGTTTACACAGATACGCAGTATTTT.

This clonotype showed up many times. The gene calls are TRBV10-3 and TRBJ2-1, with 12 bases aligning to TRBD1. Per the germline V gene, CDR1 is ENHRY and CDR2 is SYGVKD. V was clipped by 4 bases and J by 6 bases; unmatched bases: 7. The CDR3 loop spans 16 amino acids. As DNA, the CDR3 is TGTGCCATCAGTGCAACCGGGACAGGGGGCGGCAATGAGCAGTTCTTC. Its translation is CAISATGTGGGNEQFF.

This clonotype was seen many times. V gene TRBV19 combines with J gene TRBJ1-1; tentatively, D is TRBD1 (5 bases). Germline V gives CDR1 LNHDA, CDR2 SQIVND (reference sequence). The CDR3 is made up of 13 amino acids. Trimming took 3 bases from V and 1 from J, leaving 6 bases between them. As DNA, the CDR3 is TGTGCCAGTAGTATTACAGGGAACACTGAAGCTTTCTTT. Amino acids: CASSITGNTEAFF. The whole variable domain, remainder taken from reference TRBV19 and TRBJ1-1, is DGGITQSPKYLFRKEGQNVTLSCEQNLNHDAMYWYRQDPGQGLRLIYYSQIVNDFQKGDIAEGYSVSREKKESFPLTVTSAQKNPTAFYLCASSITGNTEAFFGQGTRLTVV.

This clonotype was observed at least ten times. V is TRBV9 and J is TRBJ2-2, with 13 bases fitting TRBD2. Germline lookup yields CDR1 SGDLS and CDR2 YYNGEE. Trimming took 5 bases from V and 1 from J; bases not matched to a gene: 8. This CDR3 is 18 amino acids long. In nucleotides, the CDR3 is TGTGCCAGCAGACCAACACTAGCGGGAGGGCTGAACACCGGGGAGCTGTTTTTT. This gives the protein CASRPTLAGGLNTGELFF.

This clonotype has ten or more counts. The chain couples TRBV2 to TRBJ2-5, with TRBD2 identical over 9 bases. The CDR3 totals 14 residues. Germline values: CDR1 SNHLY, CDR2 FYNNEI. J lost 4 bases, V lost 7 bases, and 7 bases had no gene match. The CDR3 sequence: CASNTAGGPETQYF. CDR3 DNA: TGTGCCAGCAACACGGCGGGGGGGCCAGAGACCCAGTACTTC.

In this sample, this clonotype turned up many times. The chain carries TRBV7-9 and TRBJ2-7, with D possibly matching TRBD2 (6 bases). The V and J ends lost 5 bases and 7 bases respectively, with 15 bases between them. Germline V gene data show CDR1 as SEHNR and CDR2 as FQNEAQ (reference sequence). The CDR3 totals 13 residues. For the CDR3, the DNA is TGTGCCAGCAGCGTCCCTCTCCGGGAGGAGCAGTACTTC. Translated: CASSVPLREEQYF.

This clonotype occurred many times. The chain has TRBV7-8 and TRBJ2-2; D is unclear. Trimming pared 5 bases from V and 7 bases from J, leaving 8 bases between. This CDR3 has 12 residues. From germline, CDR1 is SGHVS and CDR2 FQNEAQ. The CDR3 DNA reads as TGTGCCAGCAGCGTGGATGTCGGGGAGCTGTTTTTT. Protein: CASSVDVGELFF.

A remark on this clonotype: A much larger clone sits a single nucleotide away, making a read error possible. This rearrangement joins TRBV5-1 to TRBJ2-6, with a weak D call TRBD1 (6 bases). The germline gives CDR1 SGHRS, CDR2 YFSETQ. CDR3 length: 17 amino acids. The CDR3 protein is CASSSDRISSGANGLTF. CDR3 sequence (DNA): TGCGCCAGCAGCTCCGACAGGATAAGCTCTGGGGCCAACGGCCTGACTTTC.

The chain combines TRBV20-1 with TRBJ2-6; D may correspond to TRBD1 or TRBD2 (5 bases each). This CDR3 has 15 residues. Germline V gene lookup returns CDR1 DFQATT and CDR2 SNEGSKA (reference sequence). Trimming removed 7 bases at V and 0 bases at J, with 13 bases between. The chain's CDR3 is CSGGSVHSGANVLTF. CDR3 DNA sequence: TGCAGTGGGGGGAGCGTCCACTCTGGGGCCAACGTCCTGACTTTC.

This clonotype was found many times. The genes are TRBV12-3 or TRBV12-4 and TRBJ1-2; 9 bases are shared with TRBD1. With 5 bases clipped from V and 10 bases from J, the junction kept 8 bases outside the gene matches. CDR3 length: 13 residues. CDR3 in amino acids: CASSKQGDRDYTF. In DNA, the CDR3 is TGTGCCAGCAGTAAACAGGGGGACAGGGACTACACCTTC.

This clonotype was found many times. The CDR3 bases are TGCGCCAGCAGCCAAAACCAGGGGGTAGCTGAAGCTTTCTTT. Protein product: CASSQNQGVAEAFF. The chain joins TRBV4-3 to TRBJ1-1; 7 nucleotides line up with TRBD1. The V gene end was trimmed by 2 bases and the J gene end by 6 bases; junction bases not matched to a gene: 6. The length of the CDR3 is 14 residues. CDR1 and CDR2 from the germline V gene are LGHNA and YSLEER.

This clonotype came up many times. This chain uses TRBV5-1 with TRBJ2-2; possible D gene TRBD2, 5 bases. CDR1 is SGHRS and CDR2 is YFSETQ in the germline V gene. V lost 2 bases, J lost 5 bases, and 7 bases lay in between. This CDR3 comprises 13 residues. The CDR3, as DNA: TGCGCCAGCAGCTTCCGGGATACCGGGGAGCTGTTTTTT. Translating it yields CASSFRDTGELFF.

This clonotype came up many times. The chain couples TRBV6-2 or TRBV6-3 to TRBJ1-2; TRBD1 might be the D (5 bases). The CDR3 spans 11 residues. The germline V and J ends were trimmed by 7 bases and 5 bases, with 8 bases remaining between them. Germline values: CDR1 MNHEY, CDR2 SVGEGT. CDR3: CASKTAYGYTF. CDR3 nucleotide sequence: TGTGCCAGCAAGACAGCTTATGGCTACACCTTC.

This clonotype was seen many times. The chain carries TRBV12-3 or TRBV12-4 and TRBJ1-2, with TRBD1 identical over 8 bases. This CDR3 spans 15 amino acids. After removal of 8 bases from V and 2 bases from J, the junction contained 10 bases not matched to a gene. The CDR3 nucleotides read TGTGCCAGCCGTTCTACAGGGGGGGGGAACTATGGCTACACCTTC. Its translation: CASRSTGGGNYGYTF.

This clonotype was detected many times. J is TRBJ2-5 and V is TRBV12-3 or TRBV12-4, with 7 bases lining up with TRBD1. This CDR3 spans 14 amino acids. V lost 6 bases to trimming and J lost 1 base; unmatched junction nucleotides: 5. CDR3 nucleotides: TGTGCCAGCAGCCCCGGGACAGCCCAAGAGACCCAGTACTTC. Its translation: CASSPGTAQETQYF.

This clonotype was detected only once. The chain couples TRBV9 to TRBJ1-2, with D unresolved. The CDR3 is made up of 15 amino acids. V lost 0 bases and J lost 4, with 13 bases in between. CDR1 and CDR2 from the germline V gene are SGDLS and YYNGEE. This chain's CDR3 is CASSVGAATLYGYTF. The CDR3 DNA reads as TGTGCCAGCAGCGTAGGGGCGGCAACTCTCTATGGCTACACCTTC.

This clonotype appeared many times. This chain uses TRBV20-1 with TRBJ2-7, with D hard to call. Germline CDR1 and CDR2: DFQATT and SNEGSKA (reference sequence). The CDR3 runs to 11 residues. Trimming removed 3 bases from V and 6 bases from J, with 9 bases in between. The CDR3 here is CSASQSPEQYF. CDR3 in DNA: TGCAGTGCTAGTCAGTCCCCCGAGCAGTACTTC.

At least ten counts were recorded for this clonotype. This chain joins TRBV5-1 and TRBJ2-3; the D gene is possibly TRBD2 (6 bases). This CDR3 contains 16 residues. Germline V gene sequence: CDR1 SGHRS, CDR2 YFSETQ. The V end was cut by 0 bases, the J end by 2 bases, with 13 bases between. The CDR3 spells CASSLDRRAPTDTQYF. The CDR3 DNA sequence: TGCGCCAGCAGCTTGGACAGGAGGGCGCCCACAGATACGCAGTATTTT.

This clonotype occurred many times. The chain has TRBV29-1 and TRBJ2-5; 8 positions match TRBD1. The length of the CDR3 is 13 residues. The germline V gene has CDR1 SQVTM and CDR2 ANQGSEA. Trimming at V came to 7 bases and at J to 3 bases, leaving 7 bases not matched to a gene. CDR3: CSGTTGAKETQYF. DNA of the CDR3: TGCAGCGGAACGACAGGGGCTAAAGAGACCCAGTACTTC.

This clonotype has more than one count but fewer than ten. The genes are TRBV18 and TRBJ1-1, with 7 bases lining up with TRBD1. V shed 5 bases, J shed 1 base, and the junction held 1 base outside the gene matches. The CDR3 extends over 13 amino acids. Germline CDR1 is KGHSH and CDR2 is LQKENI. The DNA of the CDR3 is TGTGCCAGCTCAGACAGGGAGAACACTGAAGCTTTCTTT. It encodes CASSDRENTEAFF.